What follows are 5 T cell receptor beta chains derived from one specimen sequenced in a study of tumor-infiltrating lymphocytes in primary liver carcinoma. The investigators made TCR beta cDNA from around 540 ng total RNA, using a constant-region primer. Three nested multiplex PCR rounds, a slightly modified ARM-PCR, produced the libraries for TCR beta. A C-beta reverse primer and TRBV1-TRBV30 forward primers served in each of the first two PCR rounds, at 9 to 10 cycles apiece. MiXCR, applied by TCRdb to the multiplex PCR reads, yields one record per CDR3 protein. This sample carries 30,000 to 35,000 distinct CDR3 sequences, 60% to 85% of them seen once, and the ten largest clones take roughly 34%. For each extraction, RNA and DNA were obtained together from around 20-30 mg of unsorted bulk tissue. Sequencing was done on a sample of liver tumor tissue from sampling region 5. Subset in this sample: tumor region T5, tumor centre. The origin of the receptors is a man aged 40-50 years with primary liver carcinoma and hepatitis B virus infection.

With regard to this clonotype: The CDR3 ends on some other residue instead of the conserved phenylalanine or tryptophan, so this is likely a read error. The chain employs TRBV14 and TRBJ2-1; the match to TRBD2 covers 10 bases. This CDR3 comprises 14 residues. J gave up 9 bases and V 3 bases, and 5 bases lay outside the gene matches. Germline V gene lookup returns CDR1 SGHDN and CDR2 FVKESK. The CDR3 DNA reads as TGTGCCAGCAGCCAGGGACTAGCGCGAATTGAGCAGTTCTCC. It specifies CASSQGLARIEQFS.

The chain recombines TRBV12-3 or TRBV12-4 with TRBJ2-7, with D unresolved. There are 11 residues in the CDR3. Trimming shortened V by 8 bases and J by 9 bases, and 14 bases separated the two germline ends. The CDR3, as DNA: TGTGCCAGCTCTCTCGGCGCAGTGCAGTACTTC. Amino acids: CASSLGAVQYF.

By share, this clonotype counts as medium-sized. This chain joins TRBV6-5 and TRBJ2-3; D ambiguous. Looked up from germline, CDR1 is MNHEY and CDR2 is SVGAGI. This CDR3 is 14 amino acids long. V dropped 4 bases and J dropped 3 bases, with 11 bases sitting between them. The CDR3 sequence is CASSLNWGTDTQYF. The CDR3 region has the DNA TGTGCCAGCAGTTTAAACTGGGGTACAGATACGCAGTATTTT.

The rearrangement links TRBV5-6 to TRBJ1-1; no clear D gene. Per germline, CDR1 SGHDT and CDR2 YYEEEE. This CDR3 region has 16 residues. Deletions cut 4 bases from V and 10 bases from J, with 26 bases between. CDR3 coding DNA: TGTGCCAGCAGCCAGAATCACCCGTACGGACGGGAGGCAGCTTTCTTT. Residues: CASSQNHPYGREAAFF.

As concerns this clonotype: A read error may account for a junction end that differs from germline. V gene TRBV5-1 combines with J gene TRBJ2-7, with D maybe TRBD2 (7 bases). CDR3 size: 16 residues. The germline V gene encodes CDR1 SGHRS and CDR2 YFSETQ. The DNA for the CDR3 is TGCGCCAGCAGCTTGGATACCGGGGGGCTTGCCTGCGAGCAATACTTC. This codes for CASSLDTGGLACEQYF. The full variable domain, in which reference TRBV5-1 and TRBJ2-7 provide the parts outside the CDR3, is KAGVTQTPRYLIKTRGQQVTLSCSPISGHRSVSWYQQTPGQGLQFLFEYFSETQRNKGNFPGRFSGRQFSNSRSEMNVSTLELGDSALYLCASSLDTGGLACEQYFGPGTRLTVT.